The text below deals with one T cell receptor (beta chain). When the RNA was reverse transcribed, random hexamers were used with an input of about 0.5 to 1 ug. immunoSEQ multiplex PCR amplified TCR beta CDR3 across 54 Vbeta, 13 Jbeta. In TCRdb, the immunoSEQ multiplex PCR reads were re-called with MiXCR into one record per CDR3 protein. The sample carries roughly 110,000 distinct CDR3 sequences, approximately 94% recorded once. This sample was taken from a study of CD8 T cells in Susac syndrome. Sequencing targeted TCR beta in blood CD8+ and CD4+ T cells. Negative isolation was applied to CD8+ and CD4+ T cells, and FACS enrichment was applied to TEMRA cells. Germline V gene lookup returns CDR1 SGHRS and CDR2 YFSETQ. V lost 2 bases to trimming and J lost 9 bases, with 8 bases between them. This CDR3 is built from 11 residues.

The sequencing sample was made of CD8+ T cells from PBMCs. This chain links TRBV5-1 with TRBJ1-2; D not resolved. The TCR sequence derives from a human donor with Susac syndrome. The CDR3, as DNA: TGCGCCAGCAGCTTAGACGGGAGCTACACCTTC. It specifies CASSLDGSYTF.